This TCR beta chain emerged from a study of CD8 T cells in ankylosing spondylitis. General observations from the study: Apparently characteristic of ankylosing spondylitis blood was a TCR beta motif (about 8 highly homologous variants). Matched ankylosing spondylitis synovial fluid reportedly contained a significantly enriched population of disease-linked clones. Several of the motif variants were reported before in synovial fluid and blood from reactive arthritis.

The V end lost 0 bases, the J end lost 8 bases, and 16 bases lay between the germline ends. The CDR3 totals 15 residues. Germline V gene sequence: CDR1 LGHDT, CDR2 YNNKEL (reference sequence). Molecular-barcoded quantitative 5'-RACE produced these TCR beta libraries. TCRdb re-derived calls from the 5' RACE reads in MiXCR, one entry per CDR3 protein. The sample records some 340,000 distinct CDR3 sequences, roughly 14% being singletons. On this clonotype itself: Its antigen is unidentified.

The chain uses TRBV3-1 and TRBJ1-2; D may be TRBD1 (6 bases). The sequence was collected from a male donor with ankylosing spondylitis or in good health (not recorded which). Specimen: blood, either unsorted or a sorted T cell fraction (not recorded which). The CDR3 DNA is TGTGCCAGCAGCCAAGATGCAGTACAGGGTCGGGGCTACACCTTC. Its protein is CASSQDAVQGRGYTF.